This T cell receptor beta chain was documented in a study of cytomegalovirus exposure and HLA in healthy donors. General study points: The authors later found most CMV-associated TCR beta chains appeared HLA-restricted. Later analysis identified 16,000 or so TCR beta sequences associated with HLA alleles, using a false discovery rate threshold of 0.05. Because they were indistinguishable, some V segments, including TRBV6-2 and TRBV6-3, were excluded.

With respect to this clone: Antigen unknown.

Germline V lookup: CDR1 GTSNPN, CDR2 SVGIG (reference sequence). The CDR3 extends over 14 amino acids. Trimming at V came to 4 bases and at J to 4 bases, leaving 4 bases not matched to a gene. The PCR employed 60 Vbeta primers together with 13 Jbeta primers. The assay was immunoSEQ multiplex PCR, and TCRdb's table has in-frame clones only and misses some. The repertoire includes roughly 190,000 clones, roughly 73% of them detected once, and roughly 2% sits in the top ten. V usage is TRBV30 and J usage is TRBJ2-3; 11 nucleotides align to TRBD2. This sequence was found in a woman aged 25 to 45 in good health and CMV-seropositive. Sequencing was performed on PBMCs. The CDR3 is CAWMGLAEPDTQYF. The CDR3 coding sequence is TGTGCCTGGATGGGACTAGCGGAGCCAGATACGCAGTATTTT.